The rows below give T cell receptor beta chains drawn from one sample of a study of OX40 agonist ivuxolimab in advanced cancers. The method was immunoSEQ multiplex PCR; TCRdb's version includes in-frame clones alone and lacks a portion of them. Seen here are just under 65,000 clones, around 82% observed once, and the top ten hold over 0.95%. The sequencing here drew on CD4+ or CD8+ T cells sorted from blood, taken in a trial of the OX40 agonist ivuxolimab. The receptors were gathered from an adult with an advanced solid tumor such as melanoma, head and neck, liver or kidney cancer. The conserved cysteine and the conserved F or W are not part of the CDR3 here.

v_call: TRBV27; cdr3_aa: ASSFRLGSQETQY
v_call: TRBV11-3; cdr3_aa: ASSLQGGREETQY
v_call: TRBV4-2; cdr3_aa: ASSQGRAGGLETQY
v_call: TRBV29-1; cdr3_aa: SVELGISYGYT
v_call: TRBV6-5; cdr3_aa: ASSPLRASQPQH
v_call: TRBV28; cdr3_aa: ASSYLPGARNSETQY
v_call: TRBV7-9; cdr3_aa: ASSLAFDPDPLH
v_call: TRBV7-9; cdr3_aa: ASSLLRENTIY
v_call: TRBV9; cdr3_aa: ASSPQAGTNEKLF
v_call: TRBV6-5; cdr3_aa: ASSYGQGAMYTEAF
v_call: TRBV29-1; cdr3_aa: SVVPGPYGYT
v_call: TRBV6-6; cdr3_aa: ASSRVGNTEAF